This is a list of T cell receptor beta chains from one sample in a study of CD8 T cells in Susac syndrome. TCRdb fed the immunoSEQ multiplex PCR reads into MiXCR, producing one record per CDR3 protein. The data hold approximately 190,000 distinct CDR3 sequences, with approximately 96% observed a single time. The sample comprised CD4+ T cells from PBMCs. The receptors were sampled from a human donor with Susac syndrome. CDR3s leave out the opening cysteine and the closing phenylalanine or tryptophan. Fields, in order: clone size, J gene, V gene, CDR3 protein. A row's size may be missing; if present it is once, few, many or a size class.

clone size: .
J gene: TRBJ2-5
V gene: TRBV29-1
CDR3 protein: SVVGQGHETQY

clone size: .
J gene: TRBJ1-1
V gene: TRBV29-1
CDR3 protein: SICRPTMNTEAF

clone size: once
J gene: TRBJ2-5
V gene: TRBV7-2
CDR3 protein: ASSFKGTETQY

clone size: .
J gene: TRBJ2-7
V gene: TRBV5-1
CDR3 protein: ASRFRDTGEQY

clone size: .
J gene: TRBJ2-5
V gene: TRBV11-2
CDR3 protein: ASSPRVSGETQY

clone size: .
J gene: TRBJ2-2
V gene: TRBV2
CDR3 protein: ASSELGTGVPTGELF

clone size: .
J gene: TRBJ1-2
V gene: TRBV5-4
CDR3 protein: ASSFGTSSDYGYT

clone size: .
J gene: TRBJ2-3
V gene: TRBV7-2
CDR3 protein: ASSLAPGLAIMDTQY

clone size: once
J gene: TRBJ1-4
V gene: TRBV10-3
CDR3 protein: AISWDGTNEKLF

clone size: few
J gene: TRBJ2-1
V gene: TRBV28
CDR3 protein: ASSLLGDEQF

clone size: once
J gene: TRBJ2-2
V gene: TRBV12-3/TRBV12-4
CDR3 protein: ASSFASAGELF

clone size: .
J gene: TRBJ2-5
V gene: TRBV6-2/TRBV6-3
CDR3 protein: AAGGQGRTQY

clone size: .
J gene: TRBJ2-6
V gene: TRBV14
CDR3 protein: ASSPRISGANVLT

clone size: .
J gene: TRBJ2-7
V gene: TRBV5-1
CDR3 protein: ASSPGGGRLGEQY

clone size: .
J gene: TRBJ1-5
V gene: TRBV12-3/TRBV12-4
CDR3 protein: ASSITGHNQPQH

clone size: .
J gene: TRBJ2-7
V gene: TRBV30
CDR3 protein: ALSFGTGTYEQY

clone size: .
J gene: TRBJ1-2
V gene: TRBV18
CDR3 protein: ASSPGLDLYGYT

clone size: once
J gene: TRBJ1-5
V gene: TRBV7-2
CDR3 protein: ASSLAPSSNQPQH

clone size: once
J gene: TRBJ2-3
V gene: TRBV6-1
CDR3 protein: ASSSNFLRDTQY

clone size: .
J gene: TRBJ1-6
V gene: TRBV20-1
CDR3 protein: SASGTSYNSPLH

clone size: .
J gene: TRBJ1-6
V gene: TRBV29-1
CDR3 protein: SYRGTNNSPLH

clone size: .
J gene: TRBJ1-3
V gene: TRBV20-1
CDR3 protein: SARTVGNTIY

clone size: .
J gene: TRBJ1-1
V gene: TRBV5-1
CDR3 protein: ASSLLGIPNTEAF

clone size: once
J gene: TRBJ1-2
V gene: TRBV29-1
CDR3 protein: SVKGVPYGYT

clone size: .
J gene: TRBJ1-4
V gene: TRBV2
CDR3 protein: ASSEGRGSEKLF

clone size: .
J gene: TRBJ1-4
V gene: TRBV27
CDR3 protein: ASSLRGTTNEKLF

clone size: once
J gene: TRBJ1-1
V gene: TRBV4-3
CDR3 protein: ASSQADRGPEAF